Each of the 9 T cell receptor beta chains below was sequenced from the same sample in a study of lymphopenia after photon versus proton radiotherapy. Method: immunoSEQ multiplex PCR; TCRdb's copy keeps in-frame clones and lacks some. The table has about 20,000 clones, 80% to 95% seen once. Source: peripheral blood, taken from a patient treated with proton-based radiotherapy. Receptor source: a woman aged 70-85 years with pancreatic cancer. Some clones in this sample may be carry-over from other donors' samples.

This chain's CDR3 is CASSPLDDSTGELFF. The DNA for the CDR3 is TGTGCCAGCTCACCACTGGATGACAGCACCGGGGAGCTGTTTTTT. V usage is TRBV18 and J usage is TRBJ2-2; maybe TRBD1 (5 bases). Trimming pared 1 base from V and 4 bases from J, leaving 10 bases between. This CDR3 spans 15 amino acids. Germline V gene sequence: CDR1 KGHSH, CDR2 LQKENI.

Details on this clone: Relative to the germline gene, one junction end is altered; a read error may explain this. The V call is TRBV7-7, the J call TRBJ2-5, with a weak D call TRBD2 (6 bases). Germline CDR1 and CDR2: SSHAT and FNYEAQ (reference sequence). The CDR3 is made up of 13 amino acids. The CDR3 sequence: CASSFNGGETQYF. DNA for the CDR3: TGTGCTAGCAGCTTTAATGGGGGGGAGACCCAGTACTTC.

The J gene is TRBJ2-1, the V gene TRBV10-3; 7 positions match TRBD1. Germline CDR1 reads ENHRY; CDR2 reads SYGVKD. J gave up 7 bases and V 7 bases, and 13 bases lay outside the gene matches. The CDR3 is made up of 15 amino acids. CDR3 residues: CAITGGDGIRNEQFF. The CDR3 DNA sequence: TGTGCCATCACAGGGGGTGACGGGATCAGGAATGAGCAGTTCTTC.

Here the CDR3 reads CASSFAGVGETQYF. Written as DNA, the CDR3 is TGTGCCAGCAGTTTTGCGGGAGTCGGAGAGACCCAGTACTTC. The V call is TRBV27, the J call TRBJ2-5; 7 bases are a match to TRBD2. The CDR3 contains 14 residues. Germline CDR1 and CDR2: MNHEY and SMNVEV (reference sequence). After removal of 3 bases from V and 4 bases from J, the junction contained 5 bases not matched to a gene.

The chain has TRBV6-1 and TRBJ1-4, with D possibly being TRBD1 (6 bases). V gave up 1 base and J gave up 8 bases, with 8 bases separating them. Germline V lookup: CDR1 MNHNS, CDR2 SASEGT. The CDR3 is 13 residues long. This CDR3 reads CASSEVGGEKLFF. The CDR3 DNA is TGTGCCAGCAGTGAAGTTGGGGGCGAAAAACTGTTTTTT.

Written as DNA, the CDR3 is TGCGCCAGCAGCCCTATTGGCGGCGGGGTCCAGGAGGAGCAGTTCTTC. Its translation is CASSPIGGGVQEEQFF. The V and J genes are TRBV5-1 and TRBJ2-1; TRBD2 is a possible D gene (6 bases). The ends were cut back, 4 bases at V and 10 bases at J, with 24 bases in the middle. The length of the CDR3 is 16 residues. CDR1 is SGHRS, CDR2 YFSETQ, per germline.

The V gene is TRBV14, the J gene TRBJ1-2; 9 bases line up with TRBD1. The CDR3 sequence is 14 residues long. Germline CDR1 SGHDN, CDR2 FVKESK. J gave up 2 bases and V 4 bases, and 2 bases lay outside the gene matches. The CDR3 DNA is TGTGCCAGCAGCCTCGGACAGGGGAACTATGGCTACACCTTC. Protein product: CASSLGQGNYGYTF.

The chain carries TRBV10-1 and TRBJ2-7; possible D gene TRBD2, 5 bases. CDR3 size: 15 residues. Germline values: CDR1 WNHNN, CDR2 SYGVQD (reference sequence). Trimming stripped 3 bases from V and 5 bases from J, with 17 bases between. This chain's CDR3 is CASSDRGLGVHEQYF. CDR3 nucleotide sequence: TGCGCCAGCAGTGATAGAGGGCTCGGTGTCCACGAGCAGTACTTC.

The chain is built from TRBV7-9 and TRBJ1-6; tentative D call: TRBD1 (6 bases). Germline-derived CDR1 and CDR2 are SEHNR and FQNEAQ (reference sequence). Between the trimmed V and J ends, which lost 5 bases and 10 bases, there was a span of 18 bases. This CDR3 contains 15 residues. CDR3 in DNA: TGTGCCAGCAGCGACACGGAAAGGGGGGGGTCACCCCTCCACTTT. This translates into CASSDTERGGSPLHF.